These T cell receptor beta chains were read from a single sample in a study of CD8 T cells in Susac syndrome. MiXCR was run by TCRdb on the immunoSEQ multiplex PCR reads, yielding one entry per CDR3 protein. The sample carries about 71,000 distinct CDR3 sequences, 93% recorded once. The sequencing sample was made of CD4+ T cells from PBMCs. The receptors come from a human donor with Susac syndrome. Each CDR3 is given with its conserved first and last residue. A D gene is named only where the DNA matches it firmly. Clone sizes are given selectively: once, few, many, or a class where the clone is expanded.

d_gene: NA; v_gene: TRBV7-2; j_gene: TRBJ1-5; abundance: once; CDR3aa: CASSLLRDVNQPQHF; CDR3nt: TGTGCCAGCAGCTTATTAAGGGACGTAAATCAGCCCCAGCATTTT
d_gene: TRBD2; v_gene: TRBV4-1; j_gene: TRBJ2-1; abundance: NA; CDR3aa: CASRVLAGRDEQFF; CDR3nt: TGCGCCAGCAGAGTTCTAGCGGGTCGGGATGAGCAGTTCTTC
d_gene: TRBD1; v_gene: TRBV28; j_gene: TRBJ2-7; abundance: NA; CDR3aa: CASSLWRQGAREQYF; CDR3nt: TGTGCCAGCAGTTTATGGAGGCAGGGGGCGAGGGAGCAGTACTTC
d_gene: NA; v_gene: TRBV21-1; j_gene: TRBJ1-2; abundance: NA; CDR3aa: CASSKYLRQVTARDGYTF; CDR3nt: TGTGCCAGCAGCAAATATTTGAGACAGGTCACCGCACGGGATGGCTACACCTTC
d_gene: NA; v_gene: TRBV12-3/TRBV12-4; j_gene: TRBJ2-2; abundance: NA; CDR3aa: CASWAGGDTGELFF; CDR3nt: TGTGCCAGCTGGGCAGGGGGGGACACCGGGGAGCTGTTTTTT
d_gene: TRBD2; v_gene: TRBV11-2; j_gene: TRBJ2-5; abundance: NA; CDR3aa: CASSSIVAGVGVTQYF; CDR3nt: TGTGCCAGCAGCTCTATAGTCGCGGGGGTGGGAGTGACCCAGTACTTC
d_gene: NA; v_gene: TRBV30; j_gene: TRBJ1-1; abundance: NA; CDR3aa: CAWDKGGDTEAFF; CDR3nt: TGTGCCTGGGATAAGGGGGGGGACACTGAAGCTTTCTTT
d_gene: TRBD1; v_gene: TRBV6-2/TRBV6-3; j_gene: TRBJ1-2; abundance: once; CDR3aa: CASRDTGGSNYGYTF; CDR3nt: TGTGCCAGCAGAGATACAGGGGGCTCGAACTATGGCTACACCTTC
d_gene: NA; v_gene: TRBV18; j_gene: TRBJ2-1; abundance: once; CDR3aa: CASSRPPPLHNEQFF; CDR3nt: TGTGCCAGCTCTAGACCACCACCTCTCCACAATGAGCAGTTCTTC
d_gene: NA; v_gene: TRBV28; j_gene: TRBJ2-2; abundance: NA; CDR3aa: CASQAPRQPNTGELFF; CDR3nt: TGTGCCAGTCAGGCGCCGCGGCAGCCCAACACCGGGGAGCTGTTTTTT
d_gene: NA; v_gene: TRBV15; j_gene: TRBJ1-6; abundance: NA; CDR3aa: CATSRGSNSPLHF; CDR3nt: TGTGCCACCAGCAGGGGGTCTAATTCACCCCTCCACTTT
d_gene: NA; v_gene: TRBV7-9; j_gene: TRBJ1-4; abundance: NA; CDR3aa: CASSLGTDLMSTNEKLFF; CDR3nt: TGTGCCAGCAGCTTAGGCACGGACCTTATGTCAACTAATGAAAAACTGTTTTTT
d_gene: NA; v_gene: TRBV6-6; j_gene: TRBJ1-6; abundance: NA; CDR3aa: CASSYSRAGNSPLHF; CDR3nt: TGTGCCAGCAGTTACTCGAGGGCGGGAAATTCACCCCTCCACTTT
d_gene: NA; v_gene: TRBV30; j_gene: TRBJ2-3; abundance: NA; CDR3aa: CAWSRGYSDTQYF; CDR3nt: TGTGCCTGGAGTAGGGGGTATTCCGATACGCAGTATTTT
d_gene: NA; v_gene: TRBV28; j_gene: TRBJ2-7; abundance: NA; CDR3aa: CASSFPPSSREQYF; CDR3nt: TGTGCCAGCAGTTTCCCCCCCTCTAGTAGGGAGCAGTACTTC
d_gene: NA; v_gene: TRBV29-1; j_gene: TRBJ2-2; abundance: NA; CDR3aa: CSVCERTNTGELFF; CDR3nt: TGCAGCGTTTGTGAGCGTACGAACACCGGGGAGCTGTTTTTT
d_gene: TRBD1; v_gene: TRBV30; j_gene: TRBJ1-2; abundance: NA; CDR3aa: CAWSYRRGTIYGYTF; CDR3nt: TGTGCCTGGAGTTATCGCAGGGGGACCATCTATGGCTACACCTTC
d_gene: TRBD1; v_gene: TRBV2; j_gene: TRBJ1-6; abundance: NA; CDR3aa: CASSGSSGGSPLHF; CDR3nt: TGTGCCAGCAGTGGAAGTTCAGGGGGCTCACCCCTCCACTTT
d_gene: NA; v_gene: TRBV29-1; j_gene: TRBJ2-7; abundance: NA; CDR3aa: CSVIADRYEQYF; CDR3nt: TGCAGCGTTATCGCGGACCGGTACGAGCAGTACTTC